The 13 T cell receptor beta chains in this list originate from one sample, sequenced in a study of OX40 agonist ivuxolimab in advanced cancers. The library was built by means of the immunoSEQ multiplex PCR assay. Imported from immuneACCESS, the table was reduced by TCRdb to in-frame sequences with V and J called. These copies leave out some clones; in studies compared against another copy, an unresolved V gene accounts for under half, and the cause of the remainder is not known. The sample table holds tens of thousands of clones, of which roughly 80% were seen once. Together, the top ten hold 5.5% of the sample. Sample: CD4+ or CD8+ T cells sorted from blood, taken in a trial of the OX40 agonist ivuxolimab. These receptor sequences come from an adult with an advanced solid tumor such as melanoma, head and neck, liver or kidney cancer.

This clone has a handful of counts. This chain joins TRBV18 and TRBJ2-7, with D perhaps matching TRBD2 (5 bases). This CDR3 has 12 residues. Germline V lookup: CDR1 KGHSH, CDR2 LQKENI. The V and J ends lost 6 bases and 6 bases respectively, with 12 bases between them. In DNA form, the CDR3 reads TGTGCCAGCTCCCCGGGAACCGGCGAGCAGTACTTC. It is translated as CASSPGTGEQYF.

In nucleotides, the CDR3 is TGCGCCAGCAGCACAGGACAGCGCTACTCTTACAATGAGCAGTTCTTC. Protein sequence: CASSTGQRYSYNEQFF. V gene TRBV5-1 combines with J gene TRBJ2-1; possible D gene TRBD1, 6 bases. V dropped 4 bases and J dropped 4 bases, with 18 bases sitting between them. Germline V gene lookup returns CDR1 SGHRS and CDR2 YFSETQ. The CDR3 sequence is 16 residues long.

This clone was recorded only once. The CDR3 loop is CASSLRQGTGELFF. The DNA of the CDR3 is TGTGCCAGCAGCTTGAGACAGGGAACCGGGGAGCTGTTTTTT. The V call is TRBV7-2, the J call TRBJ2-2; 7 positions agree with TRBD1. With 3 bases clipped from V and 5 bases from J, the junction kept 3 bases outside the gene matches. The V gene's germline CDR1 is SGHTA and CDR2 FQGNSA. This CDR3 spans 14 amino acids.

The rearrangement joins TRBV4-3 to TRBJ2-5; TRBD2 matches at 10 bases. Germline trimming cut 1 base from V and 5 bases from J; bases unmatched to any gene: 4. This CDR3 comprises 15 residues. Germline CDR1 LGHNA, CDR2 YSLEER. CDR3 sequence reads: CASSQALAGIETQYF. DNA for the CDR3: TGCGCCAGCAGCCAAGCACTAGCGGGAATCGAGACCCAGTACTTC.

This clone was picked up a small number of times. The chain uses TRBV6-1 and TRBJ2-7; D is possibly TRBD2 (5 bases). Germline V gene lookup returns CDR1 MNHNS and CDR2 SASEGT. This CDR3 region has 13 residues. Trimming stripped 4 bases from V and 3 bases from J, with 10 bases between. The CDR3 spells CASSATDFYEQYF. The CDR3 DNA reads as TGTGCCAGCAGTGCGACGGACTTCTACGAGCAGTACTTC.

The J gene is TRBJ2-7, the V gene TRBV4-3; 9 bases align to TRBD2. The CDR3 is 16 residues long. V gave up 0 bases and J gave up 7 bases; unmatched junction bases: 10. Germline lookup yields CDR1 LGHNA and CDR2 YSLEER. CDR3 loop: CASSQDRLAGLWEQYF. CDR3 coding DNA: TGCGCCAGCAGCCAAGATCGGCTAGCGGGGCTCTGGGAGCAGTACTTC.

This chain connects TRBV15 to TRBJ2-3; no definite D call. Germline-derived CDR1 and CDR2 are LNHNV and YYDKDF (reference sequence). V lost 0 bases and J 5 bases, leaving 9 bases between the germline ends. The CDR3 is 14 amino acids. The CDR3, as DNA: TGTGCCACCAGCAGAGATTCCGAGATAGATACGCAGTATTTT. This codes for CATSRDSEIDTQYF. The complete variable domain, with remaining parts taken from reference TRBV15 and TRBJ2-3, reads DAMVIQNPRYQVTQFGKPVTLSCSQTLNHNVMYWYQQKSSQAPKLLFHYYDKDFNNEADTPDNFQSRRPNTSFCFLDIRSPGLGDTAMYLCATSRDSEIDTQYFGPGTRLTVL.

This clone has only one observation. V and J are TRBV7-2 and TRBJ1-2; tentative D call: TRBD1 (6 bases). Germline CDR1 reads SGHTA; CDR2 reads FQGNSA. The CDR3 consists of 14 residues. The V end was cut by 2 bases, the J end by 0 bases, with 7 bases between. CDR3 coding DNA: TGTGCCAGCAGCTTATGGACAGCTAACTATGGCTACACCTTC. Residues: CASSLWTANYGYTF.

V gene TRBV11-2 combines with J gene TRBJ2-3, with 11 bases that match TRBD2. Germline trimming cut 2 bases from V and 2 bases from J; bases unmatched to any gene: 6. This CDR3 contains 17 residues. CDR1 and CDR2 (germline): SGHAT, FQNNGV. Here the CDR3 reads CASSLTGLAASTDTQYF. The CDR3 coding sequence is TGTGCCAGCAGCTTAACGGGACTAGCGGCCTCCACAGATACGCAGTATTTT.

The chain links TRBV27 to TRBJ2-7; tentatively, D is TRBD2 (6 bases). Germline V gene sequence: CDR1 MNHEY, CDR2 SMNVEV (reference sequence). The CDR3 sequence is 15 residues long. V shed 0 bases and J shed 6 bases, with 15 bases lying between them. The CDR3 DNA reads as TGTGCCAGCAGTTTATCATTCTATGAGGGAGGCGAGCAGTACTTC. This codes for CASSLSFYEGGEQYF.

CDR3: CASSRPGGGTQYF. CDR3 sequence (DNA): TGTGCCAGCAGCCGCCCCGGGGGGGGGACCCAGTACTTC. The rearrangement links TRBV5-8 to TRBJ2-5; 8 bases are shared with TRBD2. Losses at the gene ends were 4 bases for V and 7 bases for J; bases not matched to a gene: 6. Germline V gene lookup returns CDR1 SGHTS and CDR2 YDEGEE. CDR3 size: 13 residues.

The sample holds many counts of this clone. The chain has TRBV19 and TRBJ2-5, with D perhaps assigned TRBD1 or TRBD2 (5 bases each). The CDR3 loop spans 13 amino acids. V lost 3 bases, J lost 5 bases, and 10 bases lay in between. Germline lookup yields CDR1 LNHDA and CDR2 SQIVND (reference sequence). The CDR3 loop is CASSISGLETQYF. For the CDR3, the DNA is TGTGCCAGTAGTATCTCGGGGCTGGAGACCCAGTACTTC.

The rearrangement joins TRBV10-2 to TRBJ1-5; D not certain. The CDR3 runs to 14 residues. Germline values: CDR1 WSHSY, CDR2 SAAADI. The V end was cut by 4 bases, the J end by 0 bases, with 7 bases between. The CDR3 reads CASSGSISNQPQHF. For the CDR3, the DNA is TGCGCCAGCAGTGGGAGTATTAGCAATCAGCCCCAGCATTTT.